This TCR beta chain was sequenced in a study of OX40 agonist ivuxolimab in advanced cancers. Germline-derived CDR1 and CDR2 are SNHLY and FYNNEI. CDR3 length: 15 residues. V lost 4 bases, J lost 8 bases, and 15 bases lay in between. Here immunoSEQ multiplex PCR was the method, and the copy in TCRdb shows in-frame clones only, minus some. The sample lists around 80,000 clones, 82% occurring once. The chain couples TRBV2 to TRBJ1-6, with a weak D call TRBD1 (6 bases). The input for sequencing was CD4+ or CD8+ T cells sorted from blood, taken in a trial of the OX40 agonist ivuxolimab. The sequence derives from an adult with an advanced solid tumor such as melanoma, head and neck, liver or kidney cancer. Written as DNA, the CDR3 is TGTGCCAGCAGTGTAATGGGGGGCGCGGATTCACCCCTCCACTTT. Translating gives CASSVMGGADSPLHF. Based on the CDR3 plus reference TRBV2 and TRBJ1-6, the full variable domain is EPEVTQTPSHQVTQMGQEVILRCVPISNHLYFYWYRQILGQKVEFLVSFYNNEISEKSEIFDDQFSVERPDGSNFTLKIRSTKLEDSAMYFCASSVMGGADSPLHFGNGTRLTVT.